The present T cell receptor (beta chain) was sequenced within a study of blood T cell repertoires in COVID-19. Study summary: The samples span acute and convalescent COVID-19 from the United States, Italy and Spain. Nucleic acid was either cDNA or gDNA, and it came from T cells, B-cell-depleted T cells, or PBMCs.

This clone was seen only a few times. Per the original data handling: Counts of nucleated cells, estimated from reference gene primer amplification, were obtained. TCRdb keeps only in-frame clones here, not all; method: immunoSEQ multiplex PCR. The V and J calls and the clone size are those of that table, but D and trimming were determined from the DNA. The sample consists of around 180,000 clones, under 80% of them appearing once. Germline V CDR1 and CDR2: SNHLY, FYNNEI. The CDR3 spans 13 residues. V dropped 7 bases and J dropped 10; count of bases not matched to a gene: 9. The chain joins TRBV2 to TRBJ1-4; 7 bases line up with TRBD1. Sequenced material: peripheral blood. The sequence came from a woman aged 80 or over with acute or convalescent COVID-19. In nucleotides, the CDR3 is TGTGCCAGCATCGGGACAGTCGGGGGAAAACTGTTTTTT. This sequence encodes CASIGTVGGKLFF.